This TCR beta chain was profiled in a study of blood T cell repertoires in COVID-19. Enrolled through a virtual design, the participants were between roughly 18 and 95 years of age and came from fewer than 30 US areas. The V gene end was trimmed by 4 bases and the J gene end by 1 base; junction bases not matched to a gene: 7. CDR3 size: 18 residues. The germline CDR1 and CDR2 sequences are SGDLS and YYNGEE. Using immunoSEQ multiplex PCR, the repertoire was profiled, and TCRdb retains in-frame clones only, with some absent. Of around 190,000 clones detected, less than 85% appear once; the ten largest clones hold 3.2%.

The chain recombines TRBV9 with TRBJ2-3; 15 bases line up with TRBD2. The origin of this receptor is a woman aged 25-40 years who had recovered from COVID-19. The sequencing input was PBMCs or T cells enriched from blood (not recorded which). The chain's CDR3 is CASSPRTSGRVGTDTQYF. The DNA for the CDR3 is TGTGCCAGCAGCCCCCGGACTAGCGGGAGGGTGGGCACAGATACGCAGTATTTT.